The 2 T cell receptor beta chains in this list originate from one sample, sequenced in a study of response to subunit inactivated influenza vaccine. TCRdb analysed the RT-PCR reads with MiXCR anew, one entry per CDR3 protein. The sample consists of about 800,000 distinct CDR3 sequences, 21% of them appearing once. Sequenced material: PBMCs from blood, taken around 5 days after vaccination. The source of these receptors is a man aged 50 or older who received an inactivated influenza vaccine.

The sample holds a few counts of this clonotype. The chain has TRBV6-2 or TRBV6-3 and TRBJ2-7; TRBD2 matches at 8 bases. The CDR3 has 16 residues. Germline CDR1 reads MNHEY; CDR2 reads SVGEGT. The V gene end was trimmed by 4 bases and the J gene end by 0 bases; junction bases not matched to a gene: 8. CDR3 in amino acids: CASSLFHGGASYEQYF. The DNA of the CDR3 is TGTGCCAGCAGTTTATTCCACGGGGGGGCCTCCTACGAGCAGTACTTC.

The chain recombines TRBV4-3 with TRBJ1-2; TRBD1 agrees at 9 bases. CDR3 size: 13 residues. Germline V gene lookup returns CDR1 LGHNA and CDR2 YSLEER. V lost 2 bases, J lost 6 bases, and 1 base stayed unmatched. CDR3 sequence reads: CASSQRTGDGYTF. In nucleotides, the CDR3 is TGCGCCAGCAGCCAAAGGACAGGGGATGGCTACACCTTC.